These T cell receptor beta chains were read from a single sample in a study of beta chain features in type 1 diabetes. The assay was immunoSEQ multiplex PCR, and TCRdb's table has in-frame clones only and misses some. This table has more than 150,000 clones, 11% appearing once. The sequenced material came from central memory CD4+ T cells from blood. These receptors were obtained from a man aged 18 to 30 in good health. Each CDR3 is given with its conserved first and last residue. The D gene is left open where the match is weak. Clone size is stated in some rows and not others, as once, few, many or a class when expanded.

DNA,CDR3,D,J,length,size,V
TGTGCCAGCAGTTCGACAGGGGGCTGGACTGAAGCTTTCTTT,CASSSTGGWTEAFF,TRBD1,TRBJ1-1,14,NA,TRBV27
TGTGCCTGGTATCCACTCCTAGCGGGGGGGCGAACAGATACGCAGTATTTT,CAWYPLLAGGRTDTQYF,TRBD2,TRBJ2-3,17,NA,TRBV30
TGTGCCAGCAGTCTGGTCGGGTGGGACACTGAAGCTTTCTTT,CASSLVGWDTEAFF,NA,TRBJ1-1,14,few,TRBV28
TGTGCCAGCAGCTTAGCGCGGGGCACAGATACGCAGTATTTT,CASSLARGTDTQYF,NA,TRBJ2-3,14,many,TRBV7-2
TGTGCCAGCGGACTCAAAGCAGATACGCAGTATTTT,CASGLKADTQYF,NA,TRBJ2-3,12,few,TRBV6-5
TGTGCCAGCAGCTTGGGACAGGGGAAGCGGGAGACCCAGTACTTC,CASSLGQGKRETQYF,TRBD1,TRBJ2-5,15,NA,TRBV11-2
TGTGCCAGCCGGACAGGGCGGGGGAATTCACCCCTCCACTTT,CASRTGRGNSPLHF,TRBD1,TRBJ1-6,14,few,TRBV6-5
TGTGCCTGGAGTTCCGGGACAGGGAGTTGGGATAGCAATCAGCCCCAGCATTTT,CAWSSGTGSWDSNQPQHF,TRBD1,TRBJ1-5,18,many,TRBV30
TGTGCCAGCACCGGGCGGAGCACAGATACGCAGTATTTT,CASTGRSTDTQYF,NA,TRBJ2-3,13,NA,TRBV9
TGTGCCAGCAGTGTCGTGCAGGGGGCGGGGGAGACCCAGTACTTC,CASSVVQGAGETQYF,TRBD1,TRBJ2-5,15,NA,TRBV5-4
TGCGCCAGCAGCTTGGGAGGAGCGGCAGAGCGTAGAGGCATTCAGTACTTC,CASSLGGAAERRGIQYF,NA,TRBJ2-4,17,NA,TRBV5-1
TGTGCCAGCAGCTTCATCCAGAACACCGGGGAGCTGTTTTTT,CASSFIQNTGELFF,NA,TRBJ2-2,14,NA,TRBV7-3
TGTGCCAGCAGCTTACAGCGAAACACTGAAGCTTTCTTT,CASSLQRNTEAFF,NA,TRBJ1-1,13,NA,TRBV11-1
TGTGCCAGCAGTGAATTTGAGCAAGAGACCCAGTACTTC,CASSEFEQETQYF,NA,TRBJ2-5,13,NA,TRBV6-1
TGCGCCAGCAGCGCTGGGACGGCCCAAGAGACCCAGTACTTC,CASSAGTAQETQYF,NA,TRBJ2-5,14,NA,TRBV5-1
TGTGCCAGCAGGTCGGAGGAGGGAAGCGAGCAGTACTTC,CASRSEEGSEQYF,NA,TRBJ2-7,13,few,TRBV7-2
TGTGCCAGCAGCCCACCCCCCGAGCGGGGGGGCCGAGAGACCCAGTACTTC,CASSPPPERGGRETQYF,TRBD2,TRBJ2-5,17,few,TRBV13
TGTGCCAGCACGTCGCTAGCCAGCTACAATGAGCAGTTCTTC,CASTSLASYNEQFF,NA,TRBJ2-1,14,NA,TRBV2
TGCGCCAGCAGCCAAGAAGGTACTGGACAAAGGAACCAGTTCTTC,CASSQEGTGQRNQFF,NA,TRBJ2-1,15,few,TRBV4-3
TGTGCCAGCAGCCCCTGGCTGGGCAGGGGGCTAAAAGAGACCCAGTACTTC,CASSPWLGRGLKETQYF,TRBD1,TRBJ2-5,17,many,TRBV7-9
TGCAGCGTTGAAGGCAGTGGTCGCTACGAGCAGTACTTC,CSVEGSGRYEQYF,NA,TRBJ2-7,13,NA,TRBV29-1